This TCR beta chain was recovered during a study of immune heterogeneity within non-small cell lung tumors. About the study: Of the tumors, a few were squamous cell, 9 to 10 non-squamous, and 1 not otherwise specified. Study findings and constraints: Recurrence of the same dominant CDR3 beta clonotypes was seen across tumor sites within a patient, and site-unique high-frequency clones were present alongside them.

The length of the CDR3 is 14 residues. J was trimmed by 5 bases and V by 6 bases; bases with no gene match: 3. The germline V gene encodes CDR1 MRHNA and CDR2 SNTAGT. Template material comprised bulk tumor genomic DNA at 450 to 600 ng per sample. Several spatially distant biopsies were obtained per primary tumor intraoperatively. Curative surgery was undertaken by patients, who had untreated, newly diagnosed non-small cell lung cancer. This clonotype has at least ten counts. Its specificity is unknown. With 32 V and 13 J primers, multiplex PCR amplified the TCR beta CDR3. In TCRdb, the multiplex PCR reads were re-called with MiXCR into one record per CDR3 protein. Among roughly 11,000 distinct CDR3 sequences listed, 30% were seen once.

What was sequenced was lung tumor tissue. This sequence joins TRBV6-4 and TRBJ1-6, with 8 nucleotides matching TRBD1. This clonotype was obtained from a woman in her forties or fifties with non-small cell lung cancer. The CDR3 DNA reads TGTGCCAGCAGCCCGACAGGGGATAATTCACCCCTCCACTTT. This codes for CASSPTGDNSPLHF.